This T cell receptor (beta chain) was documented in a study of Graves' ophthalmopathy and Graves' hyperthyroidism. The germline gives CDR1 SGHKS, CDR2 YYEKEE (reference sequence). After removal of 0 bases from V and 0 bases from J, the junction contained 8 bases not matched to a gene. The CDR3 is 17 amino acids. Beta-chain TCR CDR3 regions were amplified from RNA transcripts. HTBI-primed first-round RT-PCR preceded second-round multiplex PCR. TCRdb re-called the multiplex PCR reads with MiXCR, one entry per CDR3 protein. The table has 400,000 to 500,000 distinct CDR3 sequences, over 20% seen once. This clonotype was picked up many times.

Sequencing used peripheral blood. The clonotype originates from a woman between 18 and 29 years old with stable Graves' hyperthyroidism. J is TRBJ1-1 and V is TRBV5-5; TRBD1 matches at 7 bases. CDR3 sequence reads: CASSLEPTGTVNTEAFF. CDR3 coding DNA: TGTGCCAGCAGCTTGGAACCGACCGGGACAGTGAACACTGAAGCTTTCTTT.